This T cell receptor (beta chain) stems from a study of cytomegalovirus exposure and HLA in healthy donors. Across the whole study: The early release's HLA-typed donors yielded roughly 85 million unique TCRs. Points from the study as a whole: Researchers catalogued some 160 TCR beta chains as cytomegalovirus-associated. Immune exposure data for these donors was limited to CMV serostatus.

The V end was cut by 3 bases, the J end by 6 bases, with 9 bases between. CDR3 length: 13 residues. Germline loops: CDR1 MDHEN, CDR2 SYDVKM. There are a few counts of this clone. The antigen is undetermined. The PCR ran on 60 Vbeta and 13 Jbeta primers. This table comes from immunoSEQ multiplex PCR, and its TCRdb copy is limited to in-frame clones, with some not included. The sample holds about 110,000 clones, around 80% seen once. The TCR comes from a woman in her 40s in good health and CMV-seronegative. The sequencing input was PBMCs. The genes are TRBV28 and TRBJ1-5, with unresolved D. Here the CDR3 DNA reads TGTGCCAGCAGTTTTGGCGGGCTTCAGCCCCAGCATTTT. Its translation is CASSFGGLQPQHF.